This TCR beta chain emerged from a study of blood T cell repertoires in COVID-19. Study as a whole: The study drew acute and convalescent COVID-19 samples from the United States, Italy and Spain. PBMCs, B-cell-depleted T cells, or T cells provided the cDNA or gDNA that made up the material.

Only a few counts were recorded for this clone. Trimming took off 7 bases at V and 4 bases at J, with 16 bases between the two ends. The CDR3 has 14 amino acids. In germline, CDR1 is SNHLY, CDR2 FYNNEI. Per the original data handling: Quantification of nucleated cells was approximated via reference gene primer amplification. Some clones are missing from TCRdb's copy, which holds only in-frame ones; the method was immunoSEQ multiplex PCR. The V and J calls and clone size are taken from that table; D and trimming were inferred from the DNA. The data contain under 250,000 clones, approximately 84% of them singletons.

The J gene is TRBJ1-2, the V gene TRBV2; tentatively, D is TRBD1 (5 bases). This receptor was identified in a man aged 45-60 years with active or convalescent COVID-19. The sequenced material came from peripheral blood. CDR3 bases: TGTGCCAGCACTGGCACAGACAGAGCCTATGGCTACACCTTC. This gives the protein CASTGTDRAYGYTF.